This T cell receptor (beta chain) was found in a study of breast tumors, draining lymph nodes, adjacent tissues. Axillary draining lymph nodes of breast cancer patients supplied the node samples. General study findings and limits: Luminal-like breast cancer showed significantly greater tumor-nontumor repertoire similarity than basal-like breast cancer did. Most tumor T cells seemingly derive from lymph node, then expand in tumor. Tumor repertoires ranked between lymph nodes and nontumor tissue in diversity, with V and J gene preferences.

The sample holds many counts of this clonotype. What it recognizes is unknown. Each CDR3 protein is one row after TCRdb ran MiXCR on the multiplex PCR reads. Of 200,000 to 250,000 distinct CDR3 sequences in the sample, about 30% were seen once. CDR1 is DFQATT and CDR2 is SNEGSKA in the germline V gene (reference sequence). V lost 5 bases to trimming and J lost 7 bases; unmatched junction nucleotides: 10. The CDR3 is 14 amino acids. Sequenced material: axillary lymph node tissue. The V call is TRBV20-1, the J call TRBJ2-7; 11 bases fit TRBD1. The origin of this receptor is a female donor with breast cancer. Some clones in this sample may be carry-over from other donors' samples. CDR3 in DNA: TGCAGTGCTCCCCACGGACAGGGGGCGAGGGAGCAGTACTTC. Its protein is CSAPHGQGAREQYF.